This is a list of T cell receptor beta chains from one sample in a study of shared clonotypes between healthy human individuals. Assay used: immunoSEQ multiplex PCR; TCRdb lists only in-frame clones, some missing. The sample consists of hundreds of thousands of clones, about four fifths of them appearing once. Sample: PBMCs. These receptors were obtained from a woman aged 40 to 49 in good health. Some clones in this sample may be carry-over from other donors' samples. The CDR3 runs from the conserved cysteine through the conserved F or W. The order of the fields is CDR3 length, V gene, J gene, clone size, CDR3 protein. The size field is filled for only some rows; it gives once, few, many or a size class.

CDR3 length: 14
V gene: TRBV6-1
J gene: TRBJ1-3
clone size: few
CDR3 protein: CATDSTGSGNTIYF

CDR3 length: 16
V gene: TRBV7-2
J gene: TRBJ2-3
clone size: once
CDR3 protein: CASSLGPSSSTDTQYF

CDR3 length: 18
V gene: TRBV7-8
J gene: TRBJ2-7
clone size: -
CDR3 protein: CASSSNSRTSGPNYEQYF

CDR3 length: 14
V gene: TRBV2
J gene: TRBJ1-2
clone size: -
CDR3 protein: CASSGQGFDYGYTF

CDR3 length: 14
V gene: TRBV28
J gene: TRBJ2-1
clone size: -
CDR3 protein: CASSLGQFYNEQFF

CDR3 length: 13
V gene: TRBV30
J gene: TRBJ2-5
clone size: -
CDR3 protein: CAWSKGSQETQYF

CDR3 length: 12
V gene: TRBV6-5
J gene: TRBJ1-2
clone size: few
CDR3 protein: CASRSGVSGYTF

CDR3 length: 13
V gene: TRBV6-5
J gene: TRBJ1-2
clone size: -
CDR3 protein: CASSRPESNGYTF

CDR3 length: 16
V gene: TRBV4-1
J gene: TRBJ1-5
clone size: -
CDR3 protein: CASSQEGWTGFQPQHF

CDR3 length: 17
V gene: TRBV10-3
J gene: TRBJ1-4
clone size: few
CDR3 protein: CAISDRTGFGTNEKLFF

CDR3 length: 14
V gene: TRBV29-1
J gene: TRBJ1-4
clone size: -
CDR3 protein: CSAQDRQLNEKLFF

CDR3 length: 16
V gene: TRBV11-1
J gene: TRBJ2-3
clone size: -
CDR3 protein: CASSLLAGERTDTQYF

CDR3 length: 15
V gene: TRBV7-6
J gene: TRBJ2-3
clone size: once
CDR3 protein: CASSPTTVGTDTQYF

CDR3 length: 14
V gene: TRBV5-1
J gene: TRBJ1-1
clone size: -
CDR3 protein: CASNPTALNTEAFF

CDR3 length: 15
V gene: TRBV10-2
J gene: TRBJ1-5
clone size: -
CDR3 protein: CASTSFRGPNQPQHF

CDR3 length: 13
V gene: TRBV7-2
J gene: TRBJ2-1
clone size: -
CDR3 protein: CASRGSSYNEQFF

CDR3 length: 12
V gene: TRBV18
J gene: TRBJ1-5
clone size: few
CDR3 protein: CASSPTNQPQHF

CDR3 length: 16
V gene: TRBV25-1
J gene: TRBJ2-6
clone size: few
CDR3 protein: CASTSPSSGGANVLTF

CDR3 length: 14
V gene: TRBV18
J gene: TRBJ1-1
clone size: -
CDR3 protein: CASSPGQGTPEAFF